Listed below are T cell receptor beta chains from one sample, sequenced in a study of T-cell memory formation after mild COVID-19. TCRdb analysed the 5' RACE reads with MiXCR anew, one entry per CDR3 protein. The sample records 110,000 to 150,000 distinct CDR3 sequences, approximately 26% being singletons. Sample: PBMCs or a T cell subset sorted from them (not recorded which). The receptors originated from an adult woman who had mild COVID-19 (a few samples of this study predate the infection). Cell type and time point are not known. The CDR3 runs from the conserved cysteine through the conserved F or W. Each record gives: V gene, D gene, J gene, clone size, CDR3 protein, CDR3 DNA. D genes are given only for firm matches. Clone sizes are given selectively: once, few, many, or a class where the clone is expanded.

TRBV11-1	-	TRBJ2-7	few	CASSSIGTGGYEQYF	TGTGCCAGCAGCTCCATCGGGACTGGGGGCTACGAGCAGTACTTC
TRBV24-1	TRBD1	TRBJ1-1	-	CATSTGEYTEAFF	TGTGCCACCAGTACAGGGGAGTACACTGAAGCTTTCTTT
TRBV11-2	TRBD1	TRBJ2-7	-	CASSLTTGTYEQYF	TGTGCCAGCAGCCTAACGACAGGGACCTACGAGCAGTACTTC
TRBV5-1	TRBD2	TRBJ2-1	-	CASRVSLAGGNEQFF	TGCGCCAGCAGAGTCTCACTAGCGGGGGGCAATGAGCAGTTCTTC
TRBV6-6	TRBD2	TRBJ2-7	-	CASRGRESADEQYF	TGTGCCAGCAGGGGGAGGGAATCCGCCGACGAGCAGTACTTC
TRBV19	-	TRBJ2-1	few	CASSIKGYNEQFF	TGTGCCAGTAGTATCAAGGGCTACAATGAGCAGTTCTTC
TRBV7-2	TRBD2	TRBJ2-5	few	CASSTQREYGETQYF	TGTGCCAGCAGCACCCAGCGGGAGTATGGCGAGACCCAGTACTTC
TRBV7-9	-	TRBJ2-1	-	CASSLVLTGVNEQFF	TGTGCCAGCAGCTTAGTCCTAACTGGGGTCAATGAGCAGTTCTTC
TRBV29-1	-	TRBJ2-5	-	CSVAREYQETQYF	TGCAGCGTTGCTCGGGAGTACCAAGAGACCCAGTACTTC
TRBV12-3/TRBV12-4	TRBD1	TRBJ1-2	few	CASRRTGHYTF	TGTGCCAGCAGGCGGACAGGGCACTACACCTTC
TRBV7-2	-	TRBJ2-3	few	CASRPPADTQYF	TGTGCCAGCAGACCCCCGGCGGATACGCAGTATTTT
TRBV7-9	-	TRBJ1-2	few	CASSSDSQGTYGYTF	TGTGCCAGCAGCTCCGACAGTCAGGGGACCTATGGCTACACCTTC
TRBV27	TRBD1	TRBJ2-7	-	CASSAPAQGVYEQYF	TGTGCCAGCAGTGCCCCGGCACAGGGGGTATACGAGCAGTACTTC
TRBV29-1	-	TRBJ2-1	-	CSVEGGLGGPYNEQFF	TGCAGCGTTGAAGGGGGGCTGGGGGGGCCTTACAATGAGCAGTTCTTC
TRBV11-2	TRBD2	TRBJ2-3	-	CASSSPLPPAGGTDTQYF	TGTGCCAGCAGCTCACCCCTTCCCCCGGCGGGGGGGACAGATACGCAGTATTTT
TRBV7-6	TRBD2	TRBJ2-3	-	CAVKGGGTPKYF	TGTGCCGTAAAGGGCGGGGGGACGCCGAAGTATTTT
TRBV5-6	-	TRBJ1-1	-	CASSRAALNTEAFF	TGTGCCAGCAGCCGGGCGGCCCTGAACACTGAAGCTTTCTTT
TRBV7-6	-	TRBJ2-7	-	CASSLRGKSEQYF	TGTGCCAGCAGCTTAAGGGGCAAAAGTGAGCAGTACTTC
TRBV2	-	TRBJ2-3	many	CASSVGITDTQYF	TGTGCCAGCAGTGTTGGGATCACAGATACGCAGTATTTT
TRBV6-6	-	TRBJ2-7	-	CASSYPGQSEQYF	TGTGCCAGCAGTTACCCCGGGCAGTCCGAGCAGTACTTC
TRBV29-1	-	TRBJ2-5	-	CSVERPETQYF	TGCAGCGTTGAACGACCGGAGACCCAGTACTTC
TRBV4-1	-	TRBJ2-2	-	CASSQEGPWENTGELFF	TGCGCCAGCAGCCAAGAAGGTCCCTGGGAGAACACCGGGGAGCTGTTTTTT
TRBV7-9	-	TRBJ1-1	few	CASSWNTEAFF	TGTGCCAGCAGCTGGAACACTGAAGCTTTCTTT
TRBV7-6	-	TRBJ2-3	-	CASSFGRNTDTQYF	TGTGCCAGCAGCTTCGGCCGCAACACAGATACGCAGTATTTT
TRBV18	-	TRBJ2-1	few	CASSSTLSGLYPYNEQFF	TGTGCCAGCTCATCCACCCTGAGCGGACTGTACCCCTACAATGAGCAGTTCTTC
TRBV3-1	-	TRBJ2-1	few	CASSQEWSGELNEQFF	TGTGCCAGCAGCCAAGAATGGTCGGGTGAGCTTAATGAGCAGTTCTTC
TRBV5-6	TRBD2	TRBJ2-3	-	CASSSIQAGGSTDTQYF	TGTGCCAGCAGCTCGATACAAGCGGGAGGGAGCACAGATACGCAGTATTTT
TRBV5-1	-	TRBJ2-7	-	CASSQSGTEMKYEQYF	TGCGCCAGCAGCCAATCCGGGACGGAGATGAAGTACGAGCAGTACTTC